The 18 T cell receptor beta chains presented below share a single source sample, sequenced in a study of T and B cells in COVID-19 patients. BIOMED2 TRB-A/B primer pools were used in multiplex TRB PCR. TCRdb called the multiplex PCR reads again in MiXCR, with one record for every CDR3 protein. The sample shows roughly 21,000 distinct CDR3 sequences, approximately 29% of them seen only once. TRB was amplified from about 260-540 ng of blood genomic DNA. Material for sequencing was blood. All receptors derive from a human donor who had recovered from COVID-19.

V usage is TRBV19 and J usage is TRBJ1-2; D is unresolved. The CDR3 is made up of 13 amino acids. Trimming cost V 0 bases and J 4 bases, with 6 bases left between them. Germline V gives CDR1 LNHDA, CDR2 SQIVND (reference sequence). The CDR3, as DNA: TGTGCCAGTAGTATAGATGTCTCCTATGGCTACACCTTC. Its protein is CASSIDVSYGYTF.

The sample holds many counts of this clonotype. V and J are TRBV5-5 and TRBJ2-5; the D gene is possibly TRBD2 (6 bases). Germline assignment: CDR1 SGHKS and CDR2 YYEKEE (reference sequence). The V end lost 0 bases, the J end lost 5 bases, and 14 bases lay between the germline ends. The CDR3 spans 15 residues. The DNA for the CDR3 is TGTGCCAGCAGCTTGGTGATGGGAGGTGGCGAGACCCAGTACTTC. It specifies CASSLVMGGGETQYF.

This rearrangement joins TRBV28 to TRBJ2-7; 8 positions match TRBD1. Trimming cost V 7 bases and J 2 bases; bases outside gene matches: 4. The germline V gene encodes CDR1 MDHEN and CDR2 SYDVKM. CDR3 length: 13 residues. CDR3 sequence reads: CASTGTGPYEQYF. The CDR3, as DNA: TGTGCCAGCACGGGGACAGGCCCCTACGAGCAGTACTTC.

This clonotype appeared a few times. The chain carries TRBV7-6 and TRBJ2-5; D remains ambiguous. This CDR3 is 14 amino acids long. V lost 5 bases and J 0 bases, leaving 10 bases between the germline ends. Looked up from germline, CDR1 is SGHVS and CDR2 is FNYEAQ. The CDR3 nucleotides read TGTGCCAGCAGCCCCAGTGGACACCAAGAGACCCAGTACTTC. This codes for CASSPSGHQETQYF.

The genes are TRBV18 and TRBJ2-7, with D possibly TRBD2 on 5 matching bases. Germline V gene sequence: CDR1 KGHSH, CDR2 LQKENI. The V end was cut by 3 bases, the J end by 2 bases, with 14 bases between. The CDR3 is made up of 15 amino acids. This chain's CDR3 is CASSPELGKPYEQYF. CDR3 DNA: TGTGCCAGCTCACCCGAGCTCGGGAAACCCTACGAGCAGTACTTC.

The chain uses TRBV5-1 and TRBJ2-6; 7 bases agree with TRBD1. The CDR3 contains 16 residues. V shed 3 bases and J 4 bases; nucleotides not matched to a gene: 7. Germline V gene sequence: CDR1 SGHRS, CDR2 YFSETQ. The CDR3 DNA is TGCGCCAGCAGCTCGGTCCAGGGGGAAGGGGCCAACGTCCTGACTTTC. This gives the protein CASSSVQGEGANVLTF.

V and J are TRBV19 and TRBJ1-2; 9 bases map to TRBD1. The CDR3 loop spans 13 amino acids. V lost 4 bases and J lost 3; bases outside the gene matches: 0. Germline V gene data show CDR1 as LNHDA and CDR2 as SQIVND (reference sequence). CDR3 sequence reads: CASSRTGDYGYTF. The CDR3 DNA is TGTGCCAGTAGTAGGACAGGGGACTATGGCTACACCTTC.

This clonotype has more than one count but fewer than ten. V is TRBV18 and J is TRBJ1-1; D possibly corresponds to TRBD1 (5 bases). The CDR3 extends over 16 amino acids. V gave up 3 bases and J gave up 12 bases, with 26 bases separating them. The V gene's germline CDR1 is KGHSH and CDR2 LQKENI. The CDR3 protein is CASSPPPNRTRGPTFF. Written as DNA, the CDR3 is TGTGCCAGCTCACCCCCGCCTAATCGGACACGAGGGCCTACTTTCTTT.

The chain combines TRBV7-6 with TRBJ1-1, with 7 bases that match TRBD1. CDR3 length: 19 amino acids. Germline lookup yields CDR1 SGHVS and CDR2 FNYEAQ. With V trimmed by 5 bases and J by 1 base, 19 bases remained unmatched. CDR3 in DNA: TGTGCCAGCAGCCAAGTACCCTTTAGGACAGGCGACAAGAACACTGAAGCTTTCTTT. Translation gives CASSQVPFRTGDKNTEAFF.

Notes on this clonotype: A much larger clone lies one base from this, so it may be a read error. The chain carries TRBV27 and TRBJ2-5; TRBD2 agrees at 9 bases. The CDR3 is 13 amino acids. Trimming removed 7 bases from V and 9 bases from J; junction bases left unmatched: 9. Per the germline V gene, CDR1 is MNHEY and CDR2 is SMNVEV (reference sequence). The chain's CDR3 is CASTRGGGEAQYF. Here the CDR3 DNA reads TGTGCCAGCACCCGCGGGGGGGGGGAGGCCCAGTACTTC.

As regards this clonotype: Being one base from a much bigger clone, this may be a read error. The chain has TRBV27 and TRBJ2-7; no clear D gene. The J call is in doubt because the DNA end fits TRBJ2-1 better. CDR1 MNHEY and CDR2 SMNVEV come from the germline V gene (reference sequence). The CDR3 extends over 15 amino acids. The DNA of the CDR3 is TGTGCCAGTAGTACCCTAACAGAGACGCCCTACGAGCAGTTCTTC. Amino acid sequence: CASSTLTETPYEQFF.

V is TRBV29-1 and J is TRBJ2-7; 12 bases map to TRBD1. Germline V lookup: CDR1 SQVTM, CDR2 ANQGSEA. Trimming removed 6 bases from V and 4 bases from J; junction bases left unmatched: 4. The CDR3 length is 13 residues. The CDR3 protein is CSVPGQGAYEQYF. The CDR3 nucleotides read TGCAGCGTGCCGGGACAGGGGGCTTACGAGCAGTACTTC.

The genes are TRBV6-1 and TRBJ1-2, with 8 positions matching TRBD1. The CDR3 loop spans 15 amino acids. The germline V gene has CDR1 MNHNS and CDR2 SASEGT. The trim removed 1 base at V and 5 bases at J, leaving 6 bases unmatched. In nucleotides, the CDR3 is TGTGCCAGCAGTGAAGGACAGGGGCCGGGATATGGCTACACCTTC. Translation: CASSEGQGPGYGYTF.

This clonotype showed up just a few times. The V gene is TRBV7-9, the J gene TRBJ2-1; 8 bases are shared with TRBD1. CDR3 size: 13 residues. Trimming took 8 bases from V and 4 from J; bases not matched to a gene: 4. The germline V gene encodes CDR1 SEHNR and CDR2 FQNEAQ (reference sequence). CDR3 nucleotides: TGTGCCAGCGGGAACAGGGGGTACAATGAGCAGTTCTTC. Its protein product is CASGNRGYNEQFF.

The J gene is TRBJ2-3, the V gene TRBV9, with 8 bases identical to TRBD2. Losses at the gene ends were 0 bases for V and 1 base for J; bases not matched to a gene: 7. Germline V lookup: CDR1 SGDLS, CDR2 YYNGEE. The CDR3 is 17 amino acids. DNA of the CDR3: TGTGCCAGCAGCGTAGGCTTCGCGGGGGGACGCACAGATACGCAGTATTTT. This sequence encodes CASSVGFAGGRTDTQYF.

This clonotype was seen a few times. V is TRBV20-1 and J is TRBJ2-5; TRBD1 aligns across 9 bases. With V trimmed by 5 bases and J by 6 bases, 10 bases remained unmatched. CDR1 DFQATT and CDR2 SNEGSKA come from the germline V gene (reference sequence). This CDR3 has 14 residues. CDR3 sequence: CSAFAHRGLKTQYF. The DNA for the CDR3 is TGCAGTGCTTTCGCACACAGGGGGCTGAAGACCCAGTACTTC.

This clonotype counts as medium-sized. The chain is built from TRBV29-1 and TRBJ2-2; D is perhaps TRBD2 (6 bases). The V gene lost 4 bases and the J gene lost 5 bases, with 8 bases spanning the gap. Germline lookup yields CDR1 SQVTM and CDR2 ANQGSEA. The CDR3 consists of 12 residues. CDR3: CSVVGGTGELFF. Here the CDR3 DNA reads TGCAGCGTTGTGGGGGGTACCGGGGAGCTGTTTTTT.

This clonotype was detected many times. This chain connects TRBV6-6 to TRBJ2-2, with D perhaps TRBD1 or TRBD2 (5 bases each). Germline V gene sequence: CDR1 MNHNY, CDR2 SVGAGI (reference sequence). This CDR3 has 18 amino acids. V gave up 5 bases and J gave up 6 bases, with 25 bases separating them. The CDR3 nucleotides read TGTGCCAGCAGTCTGGCGCGAGGACACGGGATACTCTCCGGGGAGCTGTTTTTT. Amino acids: CASSLARGHGILSGELFF.